This T cell receptor beta chain was captured in a study of PD-1 blockade in classical Hodgkin lymphoma. Every one of the patients relapsed after autologous stem cell transplantation (brentuximab vedotin exposure was variable). PBMCs were thawed, and CD8+ T cells were then isolated from them by magnetic negative selection. In this sample, this clone turned up a few times. Profiling relied on immunoSEQ multiplex PCR, and the TCRdb table lists in-frame clones only, not all of them. This sample has 12,000 or so clones, with approximately 88% found just once. Germline loops: CDR1 SQVTM, CDR2 ANQGSEA. The V gene end was trimmed by 4 bases and the J gene end by 6 bases; junction bases not matched to a gene: 13. There are 16 residues in the CDR3.

The J gene is TRBJ2-1, the V gene TRBV29-1, with 9 bases identical to TRBD1. Sequencing was performed on CD8+ T cells from blood, taken at baseline. This TCR was recovered from a human donor with classical Hodgkin lymphoma. In DNA form, the CDR3 reads TGCAGCGTTGCAGAAATACCGGGACAGGGCCTCAATGAGCAGTTCTTC. This encodes CSVAEIPGQGLNEQFF.